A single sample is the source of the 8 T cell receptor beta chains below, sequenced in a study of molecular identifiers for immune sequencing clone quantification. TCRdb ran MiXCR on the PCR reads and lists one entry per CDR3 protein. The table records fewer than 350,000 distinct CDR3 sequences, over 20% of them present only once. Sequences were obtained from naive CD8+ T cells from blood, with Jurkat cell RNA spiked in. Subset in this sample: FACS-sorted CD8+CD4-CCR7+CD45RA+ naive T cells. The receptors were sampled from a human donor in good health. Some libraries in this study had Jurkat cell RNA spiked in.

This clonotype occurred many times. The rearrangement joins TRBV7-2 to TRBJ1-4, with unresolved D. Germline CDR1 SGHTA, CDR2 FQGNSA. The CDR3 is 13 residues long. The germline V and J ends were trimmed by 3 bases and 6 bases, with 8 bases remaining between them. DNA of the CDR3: TGTGCCAGCAGCTTTTCGCGTTATGAAAAACTGTTTTTT. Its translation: CASSFSRYEKLFF.

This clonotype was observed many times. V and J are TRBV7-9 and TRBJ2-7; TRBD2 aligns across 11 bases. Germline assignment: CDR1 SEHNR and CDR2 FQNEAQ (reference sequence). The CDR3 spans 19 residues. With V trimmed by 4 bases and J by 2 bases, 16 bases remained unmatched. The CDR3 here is CASSYSPGLAADITYEQYF. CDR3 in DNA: TGTGCCAGCAGCTACTCACCGGGACTAGCGGCGGATATCACCTACGAGCAGTACTTC.

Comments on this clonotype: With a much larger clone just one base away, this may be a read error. The CDR3 DNA is TGTGCCAGCAGTATAAGGACAGTCTCCTACGAGCAGTACTTC. Protein: CASSIRTVSYEQYF. This chain links TRBV2 with TRBJ2-7; D is possibly TRBD1 (6 bases). V was clipped by 5 bases and J by 0 bases, with 11 bases between them. The CDR3 sequence is 14 residues long. Germline CDR1 SNHLY, CDR2 FYNNEI.

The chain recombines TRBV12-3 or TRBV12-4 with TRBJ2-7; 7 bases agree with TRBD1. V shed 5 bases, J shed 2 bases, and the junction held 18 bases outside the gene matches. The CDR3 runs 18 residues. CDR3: CASSRTGLLGSATYEQYF. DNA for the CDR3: TGTGCCAGCAGTCGGACAGGACTTCTGGGTTCGGCTACCTACGAGCAGTACTTC.

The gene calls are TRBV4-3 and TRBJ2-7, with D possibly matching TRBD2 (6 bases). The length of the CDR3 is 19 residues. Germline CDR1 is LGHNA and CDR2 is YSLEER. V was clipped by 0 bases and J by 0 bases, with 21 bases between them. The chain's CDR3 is CASSQDAALALRSSYEQYF. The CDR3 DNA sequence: TGCGCCAGCAGCCAAGATGCCGCGCTAGCGTTGAGGAGCTCCTACGAGCAGTACTTC.

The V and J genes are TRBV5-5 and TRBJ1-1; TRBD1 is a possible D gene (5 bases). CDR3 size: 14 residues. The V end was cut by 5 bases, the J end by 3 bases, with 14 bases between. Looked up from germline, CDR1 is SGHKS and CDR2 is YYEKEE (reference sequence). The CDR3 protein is CASRLTDRYTEAFF. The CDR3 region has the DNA TGTGCCAGCAGACTTACAGACAGATACACTGAAGCTTTCTTT. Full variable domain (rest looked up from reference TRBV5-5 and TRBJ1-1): DAGVTQSPTHLIKTRGQQVTLRCSPISGHKSVSWYQQVLGQGPQFIFQYYEKEERGRGNFPDRFSARQFPNYSSELNVNALLLGDSALYLCASRLTDRYTEAFFGQGTRLTVV.

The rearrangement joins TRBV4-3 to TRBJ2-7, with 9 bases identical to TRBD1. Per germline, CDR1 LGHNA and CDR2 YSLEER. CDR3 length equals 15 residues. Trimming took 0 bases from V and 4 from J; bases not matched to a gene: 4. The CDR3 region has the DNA TGCGCCAGCAGCCAAGAGTACAGGGGGCGGTACGAGCAGTACTTC. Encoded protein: CASSQEYRGRYEQYF.

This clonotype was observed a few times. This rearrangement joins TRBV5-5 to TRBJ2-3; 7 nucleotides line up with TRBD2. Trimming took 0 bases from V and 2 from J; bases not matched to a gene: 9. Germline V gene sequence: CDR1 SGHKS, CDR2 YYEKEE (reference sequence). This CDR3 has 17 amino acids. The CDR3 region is CASSLGGGALATDTQYF. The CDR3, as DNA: TGTGCCAGCAGCTTGGGGGGAGGGGCCCTCGCCACAGATACGCAGTATTTT.